This TCR beta chain was sequenced during a study of a mutant IDH1 vaccine in newly diagnosed glioma. Time point described: baseline, week 1 (first vaccination visit). Described treatment: pre-vaccination baseline after standard-of-care therapy. Trimming took 6 bases from V and 0 from J, leaving 12 bases between them. Germline V gives CDR1 GTSNPN, CDR2 SVGIG (reference sequence). The CDR3 consists of 14 residues. TCRdb keeps only in-frame clones here, not all; method: immunoSEQ multiplex PCR. Altogether about 68,000 clones are present, 60% to 85% being singletons, with the ten largest covering more than 6.5%.

The source of this sequence is a man aged 45 to 65 with glioma. The specimen was PBMCs, collected from a glioma patient treated with radiotherapy, temozolomide or both. The chain links TRBV30 to TRBJ1-3; D not resolved. The CDR3 DNA reads TGTGCCTGCCAAGGCTTTTTCTCTGGAAACACCATATATTTT. Protein sequence: CACQGFFSGNTIYF.